The 29 T cell receptor beta chains presented below share a single source sample, sequenced in a study of post-analysis software for immune sequencing data. Unique molecular identifiers were present in the TCR beta cDNA libraries. One entry per CDR3 protein, called by TCRdb with MiXCR from the PCR reads. This sample yields 450,000 to 700,000 distinct CDR3 sequences, of which roughly 47% are seen a single time; more than 1.5% belongs to the top ten. These receptors have no identified antigens. Study-wide points: Five or six TRBV segments, TRBV5-6, TRBV5-1 and TRBV20-1 among them, were found more frequent in patients than controls.

Material: blood. Receptor source: a girl aged 5 to 17 with multiple sclerosis.

The gene calls are TRBV12-3 or TRBV12-4 and TRBJ1-1; 7 bases map to TRBD1. Trimming at V came to 1 base and at J to 4 bases, leaving 9 bases not matched to a gene. CDR3 length equals 16 residues. The CDR3 DNA is TGTGCCAGCAGTTTAGACCCGACAGGGACTTCCACTGAAGCTTTCTTT. Encoded protein: CASSLDPTGTSTEAFF.

The chain uses TRBV7-7 and TRBJ2-7; either TRBD1 or TRBD2 may fit D (6 bases each). Germline assignment: CDR1 SSHAT and CDR2 FNYEAQ (reference sequence). Deletions cut 5 bases from V and 5 bases from J, with 16 bases between. The CDR3 covers 14 residues. The CDR3 nucleotides read TGTGCCAGCAGCCCCTCCGGGGGCGCGGACGAGCAGTACTTC. Protein: CASSPSGGADEQYF.

This clonotype has just a few counts. The J gene is TRBJ2-1, the V gene TRBV6-2 or TRBV6-3; TRBD1 is a possible D gene (6 bases). Germline CDR1 and CDR2: MNHEY and SVGEGT. The V end was cut by 2 bases, the J end by 13 bases, with 15 bases between. CDR3 size: 13 residues. The CDR3 spells CASSYGGHSLQFF. CDR3 DNA: TGTGCCAGCAGTTACGGGGGCCATTCTTTACAGTTCTTC.

This clonotype showed up just a few times. The chain joins TRBV12-3 or TRBV12-4 to TRBJ2-7, with 7 bases aligning to TRBD1. This CDR3 has 17 amino acids. After removal of 3 bases from V and 5 bases from J, the junction contained 16 bases not matched to a gene. The chain's CDR3 is CASSFIPGQSTVDEQYF. The CDR3 nucleotides read TGTGCCAGCAGTTTCATCCCGGGACAGTCGACCGTGGACGAGCAGTACTTC.

This clonotype appeared a few times. The rearrangement uses TRBV10-3 and TRBJ2-6; unclear D gene. Germline CDR1 and CDR2: ENHRY and SYGVKD. V lost 5 bases and J 1 base, leaving 15 bases between the germline ends. The CDR3 is 17 amino acids. The CDR3 bases are TGTGCCATCAGTAACAATGGACGGATGTCTGGGGCCAACGTCCTGACTTTC. Its protein is CAISNNGRMSGANVLTF.

The V and J genes are TRBV7-6 and TRBJ2-5, with 9 bases identical to TRBD1. The J call may not be correct, given that the DNA end is closer to TRBJ2-7. Germline CDR1 is SGHVS and CDR2 is FNYEAQ. This CDR3 spans 16 amino acids. For the CDR3, the DNA is TGTGCCAGCAGCTCACAGCCTGGACAGGGGTCCTACGAGCAGTACTTC. Translating it yields CASSSQPGQGSYEQYF.

This chain links TRBV4-2 with TRBJ2-1, with D hard to call. V lost 0 bases to trimming and J lost 9 bases, with 9 bases between them. Germline assignment: CDR1 LGHNA and CDR2 YNFKEQ. The CDR3 spans 13 residues. In DNA, the CDR3 is TGTGCCAGCAGCCAAGATTTGGGCGGTGAGCAGTTCTTC. Translation gives CASSQDLGGEQFF.

A few counts support this clonotype. The chain links TRBV11-2 to TRBJ1-5; D may be TRBD1 (6 bases). CDR1 SGHAT and CDR2 FQNNGV come from the germline V gene. The CDR3 runs to 16 residues. Trimming took 1 base from V and 3 from J, leaving 13 bases between them. The CDR3: CASSLGRGGPNQPQHF. In DNA form, the CDR3 reads TGTGCCAGCAGCTTAGGACGAGGGGGACCCAATCAGCCCCAGCATTTT.

This chain joins TRBV5-1 and TRBJ2-3; 9 nucleotides line up with TRBD1. The CDR3 runs 17 residues. In germline, CDR1 is SGHRS, CDR2 YFSETQ. The J segment lost 2 bases and the V segment lost 3 bases, leaving 10 bases of the junction unmatched. The CDR3 DNA is TGCGCCAGCAGCTCCCTCCCGGGACAGGGTCCCACAGATACGCAGTATTTT. Translated, it gives CASSSLPGQGPTDTQYF.

The chain joins TRBV5-8 to TRBJ1-1, with D perhaps matching TRBD1 (5 bases). Germline lookup yields CDR1 SGHTS and CDR2 YDEGEE. The CDR3 runs 13 residues. Deletions cut 3 bases from V and 6 bases from J, with 12 bases between. In DNA, the CDR3 is TGTGCCAGCAGCTCACAGGTGGGGGCTGAAGCTTTCTTT. Its protein is CASSSQVGAEAFF. The full variable domain, its missing parts supplied by reference TRBV5-8 and TRBJ1-1, is EAGVTQSPTHLIKTRGQQATLRCSPISGHTSVYWYQQALGLGLQFLLWYDEGEERNRGNFPPRFSGRQFPNYSSELNVNALELEDSALYLCASSSQVGAEAFFGQGTRLTVV.

The sample holds one count of this clonotype. The chain couples TRBV13 to TRBJ2-1; TRBD1 matches at 7 bases. V dropped 1 base and J dropped 7; count of bases not matched to a gene: 4. Germline V gene lookup returns CDR1 PRHDT and CDR2 FYEKMQ (reference sequence). CDR3 length equals 14 residues. The CDR3 DNA is TGTGCCAGCAGCTTAGAGGGGGCGGTTAATGAGCAGTTCTTC. Its protein product is CASSLEGAVNEQFF.

In this sample, this clonotype turned up a few times. This chain uses TRBV6-4 with TRBJ2-7, with TRBD1 matching 10 bases. V was clipped by 2 bases and J by 4 bases; unmatched bases: 8. Germline V CDR1 and CDR2: MRHNA, SNTAGT. CDR3 length equals 16 residues. The CDR3 DNA is TGTGCCAGCAGTGACGAAGGGACAGGGGATTATTACGAGCAGTACTTC. It encodes CASSDEGTGDYYEQYF.

On this clonotype itself: No conserved phenylalanine or tryptophan is present at the end of the CDR3, so a read error is the likely explanation. The chain links TRBV20-1 to TRBJ1-4, with D possibly being TRBD1 (5 bases). CDR3 length: 12 amino acids. V lost 5 bases, J lost 7 bases, and 11 bases lay in between. CDR1 and CDR2 from the germline V gene are DFQATT and SNEGSKA (reference sequence). CDR3: CSALSTAEKLFL. As DNA, the CDR3 is TGCAGTGCTCTTTCGACAGCTGAAAAACTGTTTTTG.

The CDR3 bases are TGTGCCACCTCATTAGCGGGAGGGTCTGACACCGGGGAGCTGTTTTTT. Its protein product is CATSLAGGSDTGELFF. The chain recombines TRBV6-5 with TRBJ2-2; 11 nucleotides align to TRBD2. CDR1 is MNHEY, CDR2 SVGAGI, per germline. Unmatched junction bases numbered 10, after V lost 10 bases and J lost 3 bases. This CDR3 region has 16 residues.

This clonotype was seen more than once but under ten times. The genes are TRBV24-1 and TRBJ2-3, with D uncertain. This CDR3 is 17 amino acids long. Germline-derived CDR1 and CDR2 are KGHDR and SFDVKD. Trimming stripped 3 bases from V and 1 base from J, with 16 bases between. Here the CDR3 DNA reads TGTGCCACCAGTGATCCATCCGGCGGCGCTGGCACAGATACGCAGTATTTT. This sequence encodes CATSDPSGGAGTDTQYF.

The V call is TRBV6-6, the J call TRBJ2-1; 12 bases align to TRBD2. The CDR3 totals 17 residues. Trimming at V came to 6 bases and at J to 5 bases, leaving 11 bases not matched to a gene. Germline CDR1 and CDR2: MNHNY and SVGAGI (reference sequence). The CDR3 nucleotides read TGTGCCAGCAGCCGCTCGCGTCTAGCGGGAGGGGACAATGAGCAGTTCTTC. Encoded protein: CASSRSRLAGGDNEQFF.

This clonotype has more than one count but fewer than ten. This chain uses TRBV12-3 or TRBV12-4 with TRBJ2-1, with D perhaps given as TRBD1 or TRBD2 (6 bases each). CDR3 length equals 16 residues. V was trimmed by 3 bases and J by 0 bases, leaving 12 bases between them. CDR3 sequence: CASSFRGLSSYNEQFF. As DNA, the CDR3 is TGTGCCAGCAGTTTCAGGGGACTGAGCTCCTACAATGAGCAGTTCTTC.

This clonotype was counted between two and nine times. The chain links TRBV5-1 to TRBJ2-1, with D perhaps TRBD1 (6 bases). Germline CDR1 SGHRS, CDR2 YFSETQ. This CDR3 comprises 16 residues. Between the trimmed V and J ends, which lost 4 bases and 0 bases, there was a span of 14 bases. The CDR3 protein is CASSTLQGSSYNEQFF. The CDR3 DNA is TGCGCCAGCAGCACTTTACAGGGAAGCTCCTACAATGAGCAGTTCTTC.

This clonotype was seen once. This chain uses TRBV6-6 with TRBJ2-7; D remains unclear. CDR3 length: 11 amino acids. Germline assignment: CDR1 MNHNY and CDR2 SVGAGI (reference sequence). The germline V and J ends were trimmed by 3 bases and 6 bases, with 6 bases remaining between them. DNA of the CDR3: TGTGCCAGCAGTTATGAAGGCGAGCAGTACTTC. Its translation: CASSYEGEQYF.

V is TRBV11-2 and J is TRBJ1-2; D not certain. Trimming stripped 4 bases from V and 3 bases from J, with 6 bases between. The length of the CDR3 is 12 residues. Germline lookup yields CDR1 SGHAT and CDR2 FQNNGV. The CDR3 DNA sequence: TGTGCCAGCAGCTCCTTATACTATGGCTACACCTTC. Its translation is CASSSLYYGYTF.

CDR3 DNA: TGTGCCAGCAGCCAAGGGTCAACCAACGAAGCTTTCTTT. As protein: CASSQGSTNEAFF. The chain uses TRBV4-2 and TRBJ1-1; D gene unclear. CDR3 length: 13 amino acids. Germline V lookup: CDR1 LGHNA, CDR2 YNFKEQ. V was clipped by 1 base and J by 8 bases, with 11 bases between them.

In its sample, this clonotype was seen a few times. The chain uses TRBV7-3 and TRBJ2-1; the match to TRBD2 covers 9 bases. Per germline, CDR1 SGHTA and CDR2 FQGTGA. J lost 8 bases, V lost 4 bases, and 18 bases had no gene match. This CDR3 is built from 18 residues. The CDR3 region is CASSSLPKASGVFDEQFF. The CDR3 DNA follows: TGTGCCAGCAGCTCACTCCCAAAGGCTAGCGGGGTTTTCGATGAGCAGTTCTTC.

The rearrangement joins TRBV12-3 or TRBV12-4 to TRBJ1-2; D gene uncertain. V lost 5 bases, J lost 5 bases, and 12 bases lay in between. This CDR3 region has 13 residues. The CDR3: CASSPGRGYGYTF. Written as DNA, the CDR3 is TGTGCCAGCAGTCCTGGACGGGGTTATGGCTACACCTTC.

The gene calls are TRBV12-3 or TRBV12-4 and TRBJ1-1; D is uncertain. This CDR3 has 13 residues. V lost 3 bases to trimming and J lost 8 bases, with 13 bases between them. This chain's CDR3 is CASSLSSSPEAFF. CDR3 sequence (DNA): TGTGCCAGCAGTTTGAGCAGCTCACCCGAAGCTTTCTTT.

The chain links TRBV12-3 or TRBV12-4 to TRBJ1-5; possible D gene TRBD1, 6 bases. The CDR3 sequence is 14 residues long. V gave up 6 bases and J gave up 5 bases, with 14 bases separating them. The chain's CDR3 is CASSLQGRYQPQHF. The DNA of the CDR3 is TGTGCCAGCAGCTTACAGGGCCGTTATCAGCCCCAGCATTTT.

The chain is built from TRBV7-3 and TRBJ1-2, with D unclear. The CDR3 totals 16 residues. The germline V and J ends were trimmed by 0 bases and 7 bases, with 18 bases remaining between them. Germline CDR1 is SGHTA and CDR2 is FQGTGA. DNA of the CDR3: TGTGCCAGCAGCTTAACCGCGGTAGGACCTCGGGGTGGCTACACCTTC. This codes for CASSLTAVGPRGGYTF. Variable domain in full (rest from reference TRBV7-3 and TRBJ1-2): GAGVSQTPSNKVTEKGKYVELRCDPISGHTALYWYRQSLGQGPEFLIYFQGTGAADDSGLPNDRFFAVRPEGSVSTLKIQRTERGDSAVYLCASSLTAVGPRGGYTFGSGTRLTVV.

The CDR3: CASSQFIFERGPSGANVLTF. Written as DNA, the CDR3 is TGTGCCAGCAGCCAATTCATCTTTGAGAGGGGGCCATCTGGGGCCAACGTCCTGACTTTC. The rearrangement joins TRBV4-2 to TRBJ2-6, with TRBD1 matching over 7 bases. After removal of 2 bases from V and 1 base from J, the junction contained 14 bases not matched to a gene. The CDR3 has 20 amino acids. Per the germline V gene, CDR1 is LGHNA and CDR2 is YNFKEQ.

The V and J genes are TRBV12-3 or TRBV12-4 and TRBJ1-1; 8 nucleotides align to TRBD1. This CDR3 spans 13 amino acids. Trimming at V came to 6 bases and at J to 11 bases, leaving 11 bases not matched to a gene. The CDR3 loop reads CASRQQGALSAFF. The CDR3 nucleotides read TGTGCCAGCAGGCAGCAGGGGGCATTATCGGCTTTCTTT.

This chain connects TRBV5-1 to TRBJ2-6; 9 positions agree with TRBD1. The germline CDR1 and CDR2 sequences are SGHRS and YFSETQ. The CDR3 is made up of 18 amino acids. Trimming removed 4 bases from V and 0 bases from J; junction bases left unmatched: 8. The CDR3 DNA sequence: TGCGCCAGCAGCCGAAGGACAGGGGACCGCTCTGGGGCCAACGTCCTGACTTTC. Translation: CASSRRTGDRSGANVLTF.